This TCR beta chain was profiled in a study of T cell changes during pregnancy in multiple sclerosis. TCRdb keeps only in-frame clones here, not all; method: immunoSEQ multiplex PCR. The sample lists 65,000 to 85,000 clones; around 92% were seen once. Trimming at V came to 4 bases and at J to 3 bases, leaving 11 bases not matched to a gene. The CDR3 is made up of 16 amino acids. Germline lookup yields CDR1 SGHRS and CDR2 YFSETQ. The chain employs TRBV5-1 and TRBJ2-7, with TRBD2 matching over 9 bases. This material consisted of peripheral blood, taken in the first trimester of pregnancy. The origin of this receptor is a female donor in good health, enrolled as a control in a pregnancy study. CDR3 coding DNA: TGCGCCAGCAGCCCCGTGCCAGCGGGAGGTGTCTACGAGCAGTACTTC. Amino acid sequence: CASSPVPAGGVYEQYF.